These T cell receptor beta chains were read from a single sample in a study of Ad26.COV2.S vaccination and SARS-CoV-2 variants. Using immunoSEQ multiplex PCR, the repertoire was profiled, and TCRdb retains in-frame clones only, with some absent. The table records about 220,000 clones, approximately 90% of them present only once. The source material was peripheral blood, sampled in a trial of Ad26.COV2.S vaccine versus placebo. All receptors come from a person between 18 and 65 years old who received the Ad26.COV2.S COVID-19 vaccine or a placebo. Each CDR3 is given with its conserved first and last residue. The order of the fields is D gene, clone size, V gene, J gene, CDR3 protein, CDR3 DNA. A D gene is named only where the DNA matches it firmly. The listing skips clone size in some rows; elsewhere it reads once, few, many or a size class.

TRBD2	.	TRBV25-1	TRBJ2-1	CASSASGRYNEQFF	TGTGCCAGCAGTGCTAGCGGTCGCTACAATGAGCAGTTCTTC
.	.	TRBV10-3	TRBJ2-7	CAISPGRASYEQYF	TGTGCCATCAGTCCGGGACGGGCCTCCTACGAGCAGTACTTC
.	.	TRBV4-1	TRBJ1-2	CASSQDPTDNYGYTF	TGCGCCAGCAGCCAAGATCCGACGGATAACTATGGCTACACCTTC
.	.	TRBV27	TRBJ1-1	CASSSTMNTEAFF	TGTGCCAGCAGTTCCACTATGAACACTGAAGCTTTCTTT
.	.	TRBV6-5	TRBJ2-6	CASSPESSGANVLTF	TGTGCCAGCAGTCCCGAGTCATCCGGGGCCAACGTCCTGACTTTC
.	.	TRBV19	TRBJ1-4	CASSIRGTPNGEKLFF	TGTGCCAGTAGTATCCGAGGCACTCCTAACGGTGAAAAACTGTTTTTT
TRBD1	once	TRBV18	TRBJ1-5	CASRDSLSSMNF	TGTGCCAGCCGGGACAGCCTGTCCAGTATGAATTTT
.	.	TRBV12-3/TRBV12-4	TRBJ2-1	CASSPLDEQFF	TGTGCCAGCAGTCCACTAGATGAGCAGTTCTTC
TRBD2	.	TRBV28	TRBJ2-1	CASTDGGSPSSYNEQFF	TGTGCCAGCACCGATGGCGGGAGCCCCAGCTCCTACAATGAGCAGTTCTTC
.	.	TRBV5-1	TRBJ2-3	CASSPSTDTQYF	TGCGCCAGCAGCCCTAGCACAGATACGCAGTATTTT
.	.	TRBV7-9	TRBJ2-1	CASSLPGALGSYNEQFF	TGTGCCAGCAGCCTCCCCGGGGCTCTCGGGTCGTACAATGAGCAGTTCTTC
.	.	TRBV11-2	TRBJ2-5	CASSFDPPETQYF	TGTGCCAGCAGCTTTGACCCCCCAGAGACCCAGTACTTC
TRBD2	.	TRBV19	TRBJ2-7	CASKQGAELAAYEQYF	TGTGCCAGTAAACAAGGGGCCGAACTAGCGGCGTACGAGCAGTACTTC
.	.	TRBV28	TRBJ2-3	CASRFTGRGTDTQYF	TGTGCCAGCAGGTTCACGGGACGAGGCACAGATACGCAGTATTTT
.	.	TRBV4-3	TRBJ1-4	CASSSSIQGNEKLFF	TGCGCCAGCAGCTCCTCAATTCAGGGAAATGAAAAACTGTTTTTT
.	.	TRBV10-3	TRBJ1-2	CAIRGILDSGYTF	TGTGCCATCAGGGGGATATTGGACAGCGGCTACACCTTC
.	.	TRBV28	TRBJ2-1	CASSLPGLGSYNEQFF	TGTGCCAGCAGTCTCCCAGGGCTCGGCTCCTACAATGAGCAGTTCTTC
TRBD1	.	TRBV4-2	TRBJ1-1	CASDPTGGAEAFF	TGTGCCAGCGATCCAACAGGGGGTGCTGAAGCTTTCTTT
.	.	TRBV19	TRBJ1-2	CASRHLNYGYTF	TGTGCCTCACGCCACCTTAACTATGGCTACACCTTC
.	.	TRBV20-1	TRBJ1-2	CSARGGDF	TGCAGTGCTAGGGGAGGGGACTTC
.	few	TRBV28	TRBJ1-4	CASGAGTTNEKLFF	TGTGCCAGCGGCGCAGGGACAACTAATGAAAAACTGTTTTTT
TRBD1	.	TRBV6-5	TRBJ1-2	CASRLSTGAGYTF	TGTGCCAGCAGGCTGTCGACAGGGGCTGGCTACACCTTC
.	.	TRBV7-2	TRBJ1-1	CASSLGGIGTEAFF	TGTGCCAGCAGCTTAGGGGGGATTGGGACTGAAGCTTTCTTT
.	.	TRBV7-8	TRBJ2-7	CASSRTTSSYEQYF	TGTGCCAGCAGCCGGACTACGAGCTCCTACGAGCAGTACTTC
.	.	TRBV5-4	TRBJ1-2	CASSPRQRLNYGYTF	TGTGCCAGCAGCCCTCGACAGAGACTGAACTATGGCTACACCTTC
.	.	TRBV5-1	TRBJ1-1	CASSFLQTNTEAFF	TGCGCCAGCAGCTTCCTACAAACGAACACTGAAGCTTTCTTT
.	.	TRBV11-2	TRBJ1-1	CASTSQRALGNEAFF	TGTGCCAGCACCTCGCAGCGGGCGCTGGGGAATGAAGCTTTCTTT
.	.	TRBV5-4	TRBJ1-4	CASSSRDGNEKLFF	TGTGCCAGCAGCTCCCGGGACGGTAATGAAAAACTGTTTTTT
.	.	TRBV11-2	TRBJ1-5	CASSSQGNINQPQHF	TGTGCCAGCAGCTCACAGGGAAATATCAATCAGCCCCAGCATTTT
.	once	TRBV25-1	TRBJ2-1	CASGVGNNEQFF	TGTGCCAGCGGCGTCGGGAACAATGAGCAGTTCTTC
.	.	TRBV7-9	TRBJ2-3	CASSLGSDSTDTQYF	TGTGCCAGCAGCTTAGGGTCCGACAGTACAGATACGCAGTATTTT
TRBD1	.	TRBV4-3	TRBJ1-2	CASSQDRGNYGYTF	TGCGCCAGCAGCCAAGACAGGGGGAACTATGGCTACACCTTC
.	.	TRBV14	TRBJ2-5	CASSQDLGVEETQYF	TGTGCCAGCAGCCAAGATCTCGGGGTTGAAGAGACCCAGTACTTC
.	.	TRBV5-8	TRBJ2-7	CASTLEAGGEQYF	TGTGCCAGCACCCTCGAGGCAGGAGGCGAGCAGTACTTC
.	.	TRBV19	TRBJ1-6	CASSIEKAANSPLHF	TGTGCCAGTAGTATAGAGAAAGCGGCTAATTCACCCCTCCACTTT
TRBD2	.	TRBV6-5	TRBJ2-1	CASKSAGGSYNEQFF	TGTGCCAGCAAGAGCGCGGGGGGGTCTTACAATGAGCAGTTCTTC
TRBD2	.	TRBV5-1	TRBJ2-5	CASIPKRLAGFQETQYF	TGCGCCAGCATCCCAAAACGACTAGCGGGCTTCCAAGAGACCCAGTACTTC
TRBD1	.	TRBV29-1	TRBJ2-2	CSVAGGENTGELFF	TGCAGCGTTGCAGGGGGTGAGAACACCGGGGAGCTGTTTTTT
.	.	TRBV19	TRBJ2-1	CATRRYNEQFF	TGTGCCACCAGGCGGTACAATGAGCAGTTCTTC
TRBD1	.	TRBV5-1	TRBJ1-3	CASSRGQGAGNTIYF	TGCGCCAGCAGCAGGGGACAGGGGGCTGGAAACACCATATATTTT
.	once	TRBV7-3	TRBJ2-2	CASSLTNPSGSGELFF	TGTGCCAGCAGCTTGACCAATCCTTCAGGGTCCGGGGAGCTGTTTTTT
.	.	TRBV2	TRBJ2-3	CASSGPPTGVADTQYF	TGTGCCAGCAGTGGTCCCCCGACAGGAGTCGCAGATACGCAGTATTTT
TRBD2	.	TRBV7-2	TRBJ2-1	CASSRGLAGYNEQFF	TGTGCCAGCAGCAGGGGACTAGCGGGTTACAATGAGCAGTTCTTC
.	.	TRBV5-6	TRBJ2-5	CASSLAASGFETQYF	TGTGCCAGCAGCTTGGCCGCGTCAGGGTTCGAGACCCAGTACTTC
.	.	TRBV27	TRBJ2-7	CASSFGSAYEQYF	TGTGCCAGCAGTTTTGGCTCGGCCTACGAGCAGTACTTC
.	.	TRBV6-2/TRBV6-3	TRBJ1-4	CASSYSEGDNEKLFF	TGTGCCAGCAGTTACTCTGAGGGGGATAATGAAAAACTGTTTTTT
.	.	TRBV5-5	TRBJ2-3	CASCGFPTDTQYF	TGTGCCAGCTGTGGGTTCCCCACAGATACGCAGTATTTT